This record looks at one TCR beta chain sequence and its context. Central memory, naive, regulatory and stem cell-like memory CD4+ cells were sorted by CD45RO/CCR7/CD25/CD127/CD95/CD27. This sample is part of a study of beta chain features in type 1 diabetes. Since all of the isolated RNA was reverse transcribed, expressed TCRB transcripts were what got sequenced. Assay: immunoSEQ multiplex PCR; the TCRdb copy retains only in-frame clones and omits some. The sample lists roughly 240,000 clones, roughly two thirds occurring once. CDR3 length: 13 residues. V shed 7 bases and J shed 9 bases, with 18 bases lying between them. Germline V CDR1 and CDR2: SGHTA, FQGNSA.

The J gene is TRBJ2-5, the V gene TRBV7-2, with D unresolved. Sequencing was done on a sample of naive CD4+ T cells from blood. This TCR was sampled from a man aged 25 to 45 in good health. CDR3 bases: TGTGCCAGCACCCCGGACCGGGTCGAGGCCCAGTACTTC. It specifies CASTPDRVEAQYF.